Presented here are 7 T cell receptor beta chains from one specimen sequenced in a study of T cells after yellow fever vaccination. TCRdb re-called the 5' RACE reads through MiXCR, storing one row per CDR3 protein. The table includes around 550,000 distinct CDR3 sequences, roughly a fifth detected once. The sample was PBMCs, taken 15 days after the yellow fever booster vaccination. Receptor source: a man aged 25 to 40 who received the YFV17D yellow fever vaccine.

The rearrangement links TRBV7-9 to TRBJ2-3; no firm D call. Trimming removed 1 base from V and 8 bases from J, with 7 bases in between. CDR1 is SEHNR and CDR2 is FQNEAQ in the germline V gene (reference sequence). CDR3 length: 12 amino acids. This CDR3 is CASSLDPSTQYF. In nucleotides, the CDR3 is TGTGCCAGCAGCTTAGATCCGAGTACGCAGTATTTT.

A few counts support this clonotype. The chain uses TRBV12-3 or TRBV12-4 and TRBJ1-5, with D perhaps TRBD1 (5 bases). V was cut by 6 bases and J by 2 bases, with 14 bases left in between. The CDR3 extends over 15 amino acids. The CDR3 DNA is TGTGCCAGCAGCTTACAGGTGGGGGGCAATCAGCCCCAGCATTTT. It specifies CASSLQVGGNQPQHF.

CDR3 in amino acids: CASSSEDWGEQYF. CDR3 sequence (DNA): TGTGCCAGCAGCTCGGAAGACTGGGGCGAGCAGTACTTC. The rearrangement links TRBV7-8 to TRBJ2-7; D is ambiguous. V dropped 4 bases and J dropped 6 bases, with 13 bases sitting between them. The CDR3 runs 13 residues. Germline-derived CDR1 and CDR2 are SGHVS and FQNEAQ.

The CDR3 spells CASTPGTANSPLHF. DNA for the CDR3: TGCGCCAGCACCCCTGGCACGGCTAATTCACCCCTCCACTTT. This chain connects TRBV5-1 to TRBJ1-6; D call uncertain. The CDR3 spans 14 residues. Deletions cut 6 bases from V and 6 bases from J, with 13 bases between. The germline CDR1 and CDR2 sequences are SGHRS and YFSETQ.

This chain joins TRBV4-2 and TRBJ2-5, with D perhaps TRBD2 (6 bases). The CDR3 has 15 amino acids. V lost 2 bases to trimming and J lost 5 bases, with 15 bases between them. Germline V gives CDR1 LGHNA, CDR2 YNFKEQ. DNA of the CDR3: TGTGCCAGCAGCCAAATTACTAGCCCCGGTGAGACCCAGTACTTC. Translating it yields CASSQITSPGETQYF.

This clonotype came up a few times. The chain combines TRBV20-1 with TRBJ2-2; D ambiguous. This CDR3 contains 14 residues. The V end was cut by 6 bases, the J end by 0 bases, with 11 bases between. Germline V gene data show CDR1 as DFQATT and CDR2 as SNEGSKA (reference sequence). The CDR3 loop is CSAEATSNTGELFF. The DNA for the CDR3 is TGCAGTGCCGAGGCAACCTCGAACACCGGGGAGCTGTTTTTT.

The CDR3 sequence is CRDAGRQRYGYTF. In DNA, the CDR3 is TGCAGGGATGCGGGTAGGCAGCGCTATGGCTACACCTTC. J is TRBJ1-2 and V is TRBV29-1, with D hard to call. CDR3 length equals 13 residues. Germline CDR1 is SQVTM and CDR2 is ANQGSEA.